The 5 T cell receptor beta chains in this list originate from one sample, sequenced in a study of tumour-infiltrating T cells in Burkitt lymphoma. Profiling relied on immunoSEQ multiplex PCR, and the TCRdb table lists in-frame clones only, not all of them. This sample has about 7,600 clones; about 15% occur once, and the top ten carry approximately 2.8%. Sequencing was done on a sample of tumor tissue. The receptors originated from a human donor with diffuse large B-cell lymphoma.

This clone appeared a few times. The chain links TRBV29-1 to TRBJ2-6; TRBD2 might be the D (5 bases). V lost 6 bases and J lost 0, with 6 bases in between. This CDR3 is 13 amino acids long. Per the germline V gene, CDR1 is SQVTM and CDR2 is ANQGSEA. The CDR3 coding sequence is TGCAGCGTAGAGGGCTCTGGGGCCAACGTCCTGACTTTC. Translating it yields CSVEGSGANVLTF.

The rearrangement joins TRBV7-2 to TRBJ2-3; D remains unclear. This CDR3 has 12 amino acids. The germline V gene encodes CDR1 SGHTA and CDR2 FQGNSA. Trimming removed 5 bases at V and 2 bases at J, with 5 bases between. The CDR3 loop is CASSPYTDTQYF. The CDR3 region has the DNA TGTGCCAGCAGCCCCTACACAGATACGCAGTATTTT.

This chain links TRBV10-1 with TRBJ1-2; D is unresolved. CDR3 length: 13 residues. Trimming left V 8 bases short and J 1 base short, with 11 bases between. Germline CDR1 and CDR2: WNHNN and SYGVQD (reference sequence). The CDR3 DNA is TGCGCCAGCTTTCGACGGGTTAACTATGGCTACACCTTC. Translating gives CASFRRVNYGYTF.

The chain's CDR3 is CASSLVSGGSGANVLTF. CDR3 DNA sequence: TGTGCCAGCAGCTTAGTTTCAGGGGGCTCTGGGGCCAACGTCCTGACTTTC. The chain has TRBV7-9 and TRBJ2-6; 7 bases are a match to TRBD1. V dropped 1 base and J dropped 0; count of bases not matched to a gene: 3. Germline V lookup: CDR1 SEHNR, CDR2 FQNEAQ (reference sequence). The CDR3 runs 17 residues.

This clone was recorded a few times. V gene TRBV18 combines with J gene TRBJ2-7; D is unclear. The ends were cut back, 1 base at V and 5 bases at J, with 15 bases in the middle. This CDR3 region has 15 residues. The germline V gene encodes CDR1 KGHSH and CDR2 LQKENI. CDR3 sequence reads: CASSPRGNRGNEQYF. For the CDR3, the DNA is TGTGCCAGCTCACCACGAGGAAACAGAGGCAACGAGCAGTACTTC. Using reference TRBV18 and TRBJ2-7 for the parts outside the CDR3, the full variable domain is NAGVMQNPRHLVRRRGQEARLRCSPMKGHSHVYWYRQLPEEGLKFMVYLQKENIIDESGMPKERFSAEFPKEGPSILRIQQVVRGDSAAYFCASSPRGNRGNEQYFGPGTRLTVT.